This T cell receptor beta chain derives from a study of beta chain features in type 1 diabetes. Study-level results: When Type 1 diabetes patients were examined, their TCRB CDR3s proved moderately but significantly shorter in all four CD4+ subsets.

Every isolated RNA sample was fully reverse transcribed, so sequencing captured expressed TCRB transcripts. Naive, central memory and regulatory T cell samples averaged approximately 3.6 million immunoSEQ reads each. Profiled with immunoSEQ multiplex PCR; TCRdb holds only in-frame clones, not every one. There are about 400,000 clones in the sample; 10% to 15% occur only once, and 0.0095% to 0.012% lies in the top ten. By way of CD45RO/CCR7/CD25/CD127/CD95/CD27, the CD4+ regulatory, stem cell-like memory, central memory and naive cells were sorted. This CDR3 is 18 amino acids long. The ends lost 4 bases at V and 3 bases at J; junction bases unmatched: 16. A remark on this clone: The antigen is not known.

The sequenced sample consisted of naive CD4+ T cells from blood. The sequence came from a woman between 18 and 29 years old with type 1 diabetes. The rearrangement links TRBV23-1 to TRBJ1-2; 8 bases match TRBD1. TRBV23-1 is an ORF; its function is uncertain. This CDR3 reads CASSPGRQGAQCDYGYTF. The CDR3 region has the DNA TGCGCCAGCAGTCCGGGAAGGCAGGGGGCGCAATGCGACTATGGCTACACCTTC.